Presented here are 6 T cell receptor delta chains from one specimen sequenced in a study of Vδ1+ human thymocytes. Notes on the study in general: Highly polyclonal TRG and TRD repertoires with Gaussian CDR3 length distributions appeared in thymus.

For these TCRs, the target antigens are not known. The template was reverse-transcribed extracted RNA. Multiplex PCR used pooled V-gene forward primers and a constant-region reverse primer to amplify CDR3s. With CATT, TCRdb re-called clones from the multiplex PCR reads. The data contain some 73,000 delta-chain clones, around 34% of them seen just once; the ten biggest clones take up roughly 0.26%. The sample taken for sequencing was Vdelta1+ gamma-delta thymocytes from the thymus. Documented subset: FACS-sorted CD3+ TCRalphabeta- TCRVdelta1+ TCRVdelta2- thymocytes. These receptor sequences come from a boy in the first two years of life who had congenital heart surgery.

This clone was counted between two and nine times. The rearrangement uses TRDV1 and TRDJ1, with 7 bases matching TRDD2. The germline V gene has CDR1 TSWWSYY and CDR2 QGS. The CDR3 is 16 residues long. The trim removed 1 base at V and 1 base at J, leaving 6 bases unmatched. The CDR3 here is CALGERSYGGTDKLIF. The DNA for the CDR3 is TGTGCTCTTGGGGAACGTTCCTACGGTGGCACCGATAAACTCATCTTT.

The gene calls are TRDV1 and TRDJ1; TRDD3 might be the D (5 bases). CDR3 length equals 16 residues. Trimming left V 2 bases short and J 3 bases short, with 16 bases between. Germline assignment: CDR1 TSWWSYY and CDR2 QGS. DNA for the CDR3: TGTGCTCTTGGGGAAAGGCGCACTTGGGGCCCCGATAAACTCATCTTT. Protein sequence: CALGERRTWGPDKLIF.

Only a few counts were recorded for this clone. V and J are TRDV1 and TRDJ1, with D possibly TRDD3 on 5 matching bases. Germline loops: CDR1 TSWWSYY, CDR2 QGS. The CDR3 spans 19 residues. Trimming pared 2 bases from V and 2 bases from J, leaving 24 bases between. CDR3 amino acids: CALGENLFPTSWETDKLIF. Here the CDR3 DNA reads TGTGCTCTTGGGGAAAACTTGTTTCCCACGTCCTGGGAGACCGATAAACTCATCTTT.

The table lists this clone with a few counts. This sequence joins TRDV1 and TRDJ1; no clear D gene. This CDR3 region has 12 residues. Trimming removed 4 bases from V and 3 bases from J, with 6 bases in between. Per germline, CDR1 TSWWSYY and CDR2 QGS. The CDR3 coding sequence is TGTGCTCTTGGGGGCCACCCCGATAAACTCATCTTT. It translates to CALGGHPDKLIF.

This chain connects TRDV1 to TRDJ1; maybe TRDD3 (6 bases). The germline V gene has CDR1 TSWWSYY and CDR2 QGS. Deletions cut 0 bases from V and 0 bases from J, with 17 bases between. The CDR3 covers 18 residues. The CDR3 here is CALGELSLVGGYTDKLIF. DNA of the CDR3: TGTGCTCTTGGGGAACTTTCGCTAGTTGGGGGCTACACCGATAAACTCATCTTT.

The chain uses TRDV1 and TRDJ1; the match to TRDD3 covers 9 bases. With V trimmed by 5 bases and J by 0 bases, 22 bases remained unmatched. Germline V lookup: CDR1 TSWWSYY, CDR2 QGS. CDR3 length equals 21 residues. Here the CDR3 reads CALGTLTDGRLGIRYTDKLIF. The DNA for the CDR3 is TGTGCTCTTGGGACCTTGACCGACGGGAGACTGGGGATACGGTACACCGATAAACTCATCTTT.